A selection of T cell receptor beta chains follows, all from one sample in a study of CD8+ T cells in alopecia areata. Sequencing was performed with immunoSEQ multiplex PCR; in TCRdb, only in-frame clones are kept and a portion is missing. The sample has 150,000 or so clones; about 90% are singletons. The source material was CD8+ T cells sorted from blood, sampled at week 0. The receptors were gathered from a human donor with alopecia areata. Both conserved end residues are part of each CDR3. A D gene is named only where the DNA matches it firmly. Size tells how often a clone was seen (once, few, many) or the class of an expanded clone, and some rows leave it out.

j_gene	abundance	d_gene	v_gene	CDR3aa	CDR3nt
TRBJ2-7	NA	NA	TRBV7-9	CASSPEVAGPYEQYF	TGTGCCAGCAGCCCCGAGGTAGCAGGCCCCTACGAGCAGTACTTC
TRBJ2-1	NA	TRBD1	TRBV9	CASSTTGLRLNEQFF	TGTGCCAGCAGCACGACAGGGTTGAGGCTCAATGAGCAGTTCTTC
TRBJ2-5	NA	TRBD2	TRBV5-4	CASSPDGGETQYF	TGTGCCAGCAGCCCGGATGGGGGGGAGACCCAATACTTC
TRBJ2-7	NA	NA	TRBV19	CASSIMGATHLEQYF	TGTGCCAGTAGTATAATGGGAGCGACCCACCTCGAGCAGTACTTC
TRBJ2-2	NA	NA	TRBV6-1	CASSEFDSTGELFF	TGTGCCAGCAGTGAATTTGATTCCACCGGGGAGCTGTTTTTT
TRBJ1-3	NA	NA	TRBV29-1	CSVEEGQTGNTIYF	TGCAGCGTTGAAGAAGGCCAGACTGGAAACACCATATATTTT
TRBJ1-1	NA	NA	TRBV6-6	CASSYSGATEAFF	TGTGCCAGCAGTTACTCTGGGGCCACTGAAGCTTTCTTT
TRBJ1-2	NA	TRBD1	TRBV25-1	CASSLGQNYGYTF	TGTGCCAGCAGCTTGGGACAGAACTATGGCTACACCTTC
TRBJ2-7	NA	NA	TRBV27	CASKVGVEQYF	TGTGCCAGCAAGGTCGGGGTCGAGCAGTACTTC
TRBJ2-1	NA	NA	TRBV29-1	CSVEYGRGSYNEQFF	TGCAGCGTTGAATACGGTCGGGGCTCCTACAATGAGCAGTTCTTC
TRBJ2-3	NA	NA	TRBV19	CAAGDTQYF	TGTGCGGCAGGAGATACGCAGTATTTT
TRBJ2-5	few	TRBD2	TRBV7-9	CASSMTSGRSPETQYF	TGTGCCAGCAGCATGACTAGCGGGAGGTCTCCAGAGACCCAGTACTTC
TRBJ1-2	once	NA	TRBV27	CASSLTGSNYGYTF	TGTGCCAGCAGCCTTACCGGGTCTAACTATGGCTACACCTTC
TRBJ2-7	NA	NA	TRBV11-2	CASSLGTDPFYEQYF	TGTGCCAGCAGCTTAGGGACAGACCCTTTTTACGAGCAGTACTTC
TRBJ2-1	few	NA	TRBV30	CAWSNDNEQFF	TGTGCCTGGAGTAACGACAATGAGCAGTTCTTC
TRBJ1-4	NA	NA	TRBV7-9	CASSLGHRNEKLFF	TGTGCCAGCAGCTTAGGACACCGTAATGAAAAACTGTTTTTT
TRBJ2-7	NA	TRBD1	TRBV7-9	CASSPMWGQGGHEQYF	TGTGCCAGCAGCCCGATGTGGGGACAGGGAGGCCACGAGCAGTACTTC
TRBJ2-7	NA	TRBD1	TRBV30	CAWNDAGGFYEQYF	TGTGCCTGGAACGACGCAGGGGGCTTCTACGAGCAGTACTTC
TRBJ2-7	NA	NA	TRBV5-6	CASSPRFYEQYF	TGTGCCAGCAGCCCTCGCTTCTACGAGCAGTACTTC
TRBJ2-1	NA	TRBD2	TRBV5-6	CASREAGGYNEQFF	TGTGCCAGCAGGGAAGCGGGGGGATACAATGAGCAGTTCTTC
TRBJ1-1	NA	NA	TRBV30	CAWFPNTEAFF	TGTGCCTGGTTTCCCAACACTGAAGCTTTCTTT
TRBJ1-2	NA	TRBD1	TRBV30	CAWVSGTGGLAGGYTF	TGTGCCTGGGTGTCAGGGACAGGGGGCCTCGCGGGTGGCTACACCTTC
TRBJ1-5	NA	NA	TRBV13	CASSLGRGESNQPQHF	TGTGCCAGCAGCTTAGGCCGCGGGGAAAGCAATCAGCCCCAGCATTTT
TRBJ2-5	NA	NA	TRBV6-5	CASSGGETQYF	TGTGCCAGCAGTGGCGGGGAGACCCAGTACTTC
TRBJ2-7	few	TRBD2	TRBV4-2	CASSQDSGSSYEQYF	TGTGCCAGCAGCCAAGATAGCGGGAGCTCCTACGAGCAGTACTTC
TRBJ1-2	NA	TRBD1	TRBV6-4	CASSESGGVSYGYTF	TGTGCCAGCAGTGAATCAGGGGGCGTCTCCTATGGCTACACCTTC
TRBJ2-2	NA	NA	TRBV5-1	CASSLVTVEVGELFF	TGCGCCAGCAGCTTGGTGACAGTCGAGGTCGGGGAGCTGTTTTTT
TRBJ2-1	NA	TRBD1	TRBV30	CAWSPTGLNEQFF	TGTGCCTGGAGCCCGACAGGGCTTAATGAGCAGTTCTTC
TRBJ1-1	NA	NA	TRBV6-5	CASSYSMAGTNTEAFF	TGTGCCAGCAGTTACTCTATGGCGGGGACGAACACTGAAGCTTTCTTT
TRBJ2-5	NA	NA	TRBV7-9	CASSLVGVDQETQYF	TGTGCCAGCAGCTTAGTAGGAGTAGACCAAGAGACCCAGTACTTC
TRBJ2-7	NA	TRBD2	TRBV5-6	CASSLALVLAENYEQYF	TGTGCCAGCAGCTTGGCGTTGGTACTAGCGGAGAACTACGAGCAGTACTTC
TRBJ2-1	NA	TRBD1	TRBV29-1	CSVEDPQGAYNEQFF	TGCAGCGTTGAAGATCCACAGGGGGCCTACAATGAGCAGTTCTTC
TRBJ1-1	NA	NA	TRBV7-9	CASSLVQLLDTEAFF	TGTGCCAGCAGCTTAGTACAGTTGCTGGACACTGAAGCTTTCTTT
TRBJ2-5	NA	NA	TRBV7-9	CASETPRDQETQYF	TGTGCCAGCGAAACCCCGCGGGACCAAGAGACCCAGTACTTC
TRBJ2-1	NA	NA	TRBV7-6	CASRGGNEQFF	TGTGCCAGCAGGGGGGGAAATGAGCAGTTCTTC
TRBJ2-7	NA	NA	TRBV7-6	CASSPTRAGYEQYF	TGTGCCAGCAGCCCGACCCGCGCCGGCTACGAGCAGTACTTC
TRBJ2-7	once	TRBD2	TRBV2	CASAVGGTYEQYF	TGTGCCAGTGCGGTGGGGGGGACCTACGAGCAGTACTTC
TRBJ2-7	NA	TRBD2	TRBV5-1	CASSFTPAGSPSYEQYF	TGCGCCAGCAGCTTCACTCCAGCGGGGTCTCCCTCCTACGAGCAGTACTTC
TRBJ2-3	NA	TRBD1	TRBV6-5	CASSYSTTGGDTQYF	TGTGCCAGCAGTTACTCTACCACAGGGGGGGATACGCAGTATTTT
TRBJ2-7	NA	TRBD2	TRBV19	CASSPAGGGLDYEQYF	TGTGCCAGTAGTCCGGCGGGAGGGGGTTTGGACTACGAGCAGTACTTC
TRBJ2-3	NA	TRBD1	TRBV29-1	CSVEDLETGGMSDTQYF	TGCAGCGTTGAAGATCTTGAAACAGGGGGAATGTCAGATACGCAGTATTTT
TRBJ2-5	NA	NA	TRBV7-9	CASSFPGDRPQETQYF	TGTGCCAGCAGCTTCCCAGGGGATAGACCACAAGAGACCCAGTACTTC
TRBJ2-7	NA	NA	TRBV7-9	CASSSADPSSYEQYF	TGTGCCAGCAGCTCGGCGGATCCCAGCTCCTACGAGCAGTACTTC
TRBJ2-1	NA	NA	TRBV30	CAWSVMGNEQFF	TGTGCCTGGAGTGTAATGGGCAATGAGCAGTTCTTC
TRBJ2-7	few	TRBD1	TRBV27	CASSDRDGTYEQYF	TGTGCCAGCAGTGACAGGGACGGAACCTACGAGCAGTACTTC